What follows describes a single T cell receptor beta chain. Its cognate antigen has yet to be identified. Base qualities are not at hand, and no much larger clone is one base apart. The sample originates from a study of OX40 agonist ivuxolimab in advanced cancers. In terms of the full investigation: Ivuxolimab was an agonistic, fully human IgG2 monoclonal antibody directed against OX40 (CD134), a costimulatory receptor. Of the roughly 52 dose-escalation patients, hepatocellular carcinoma was present in approximately 20, melanoma in around 15, renal cell carcinoma in 9 and head and neck cancer in 9. Intravenous ivuxolimab was administered to patients every 2 weeks at six dose levels: 0.01, 0.1, 0.3, 1.5, 3 and 10 mg/kg. In the dose-escalation cohort, 82.7% of patients were male, and the mean age was around 60 years, with a range of 23 to 79. The paper covers the monotherapy dose-escalation part of the phase I ivuxolimab trial, which included N ≈ 50 patients. Peripheral TCRbeta sequencing aimed to test whether ivuxolimab altered TCR sequence diversity and caused clonal T-cell expansion. Three dose-escalation patients achieved partial responses, one with hepatocellular carcinoma and two with cutaneous melanoma. Prior anti-PD-1, anti-PD-L1 or anti-CTLA-4 therapy was permitted, and 40% of dose-escalation patients had received checkpoint inhibitors. Overall results and qualifications from the work: At doses of 0.1 to 3.0 mg/kg, clonal expansion of both CD4+ and CD8+ T cells in blood was seen between baseline and week 6. Low levels of normalized T-cell clonal expansion were also seen in some patients who did not respond. On average, CD8+ T cells showed more expanded clones than CD4+ T cells after ivuxolimab. In the 0.1-3.0 mg/kg groups, partial responders were among the patients with the lowest normalized peripheral clonal expansion, particularly in CD8+ T cells. The antigen specificity of the peripheral T cells that underwent clonal expansion was not determined.

The trial excluded patients who had a history of autoimmune disease or who were on systemic immunosuppression. Peripheral blood for TCR sequencing was collected from all dose cohorts at baseline, on cycle 4 day 1, and on cycle 7 day 1. Samples came from an open-label, multicenter, first-in-human phase I dose-escalation trial of ivuxolimab. Adults with locally advanced or metastatic melanoma, renal cell, hepatocellular, or head and neck squamous cell carcinoma were enrolled in the trial. Before TCR sequencing, CD4+ T cells and CD8+ T cells from peripheral blood were sorted into separate populations. Genomic DNA was isolated from the sorted cells so that the TCRbeta CDR3 region could be sequenced. TCRbeta CDR3 regions were sequenced using the immunoSEQ Assay. TCRdb's version of the immuneACCESS table is confined to in-frame rearrangements and falls short of the full clone set. An unresolved V gene accounts for under half of the shortfall where checked; the remainder is of unknown origin. Here the sample has 10,000 to 14,000 clones; around four fifths occur a single time. Roughly a tenth of the sample belongs to the ten largest clones.

CDR1 and CDR2, per the germline V gene (reference sequence), are MNHEY and SMNVEV. V is cut back by 5 bases and J by 4 bases, with 3 bases in the junction unmatched. Its CDR3 holds 13 amino acids, cysteine through phenylalanine. Only CDR3 DNA is held: 39 bases, read in frame from base 1. The TCR originated in an adult with an advanced solid tumor such as melanoma, head and neck, liver or kidney cancer. Specimen: CD4+ or CD8+ T cells sorted from blood, collected in a trial of the OX40 agonist ivuxolimab. The V gene is TRBV27 and the J gene is TRBJ1-1; the junction holds 8 bases that match TRBD1. For the CDR3, the sequence is CASSQGAFTEAFF. The DNA reads TGTGCCAGCAGTCAGGGGGCATTCACTGAAGCTTTCTTT.